This TCR beta chain is drawn from a study of beta chain features in type 1 diabetes. The germline gives CDR1 SGHVT, CDR2 SQSDAQ. The CDR3 runs 13 residues. Trimming took 3 bases from V and 4 from J, leaving 10 bases between them. A heparinised blood draw that averaged around 100 mL was obtained once from each donor. Sorting based on CD45RO/CCR7/CD25/CD127/CD95/CD27 separated CD4+ naive, central memory, regulatory and stem cell-like memory cells. Findings and limits, study-wide: PCR might favor shorter templates, equally in patients and controls. Type 1 diabetes patients had VDJ junctions that carried fewer insertions and more deletions.

This clone showed up just a few times. Its antigen remains unidentified. The entirety of the isolated RNA underwent reverse transcription, so expressed TCRB transcripts were sequenced. TCRdb's table, derived via immunoSEQ multiplex PCR, lists solely in-frame clones and lacks some. The sample has about 230,000 clones, 9.6% seen once. The sequencing input was naive CD4+ T cells from blood. The V call is TRBV7-4, the J call TRBJ2-7, with D possibly TRBD2 on 5 matching bases. This sequence originates from a woman aged 18-29 years in good health. The DNA of the CDR3 is TGTGCCAGCAGCTTTCGGGAAAGTTACGAGCAGTACTTC. This encodes CASSFRESYEQYF.